These T cell receptor beta chains were read from a single sample in a study of blood T cell repertoires in COVID-19. The repertoire was sequenced with immunoSEQ multiplex PCR; TCRdb's copy has only in-frame clones and lacks some. The sample has around 120,000 clones, 70% to 85% seen once. Sequencing was performed on peripheral blood. These receptor sequences come from a man aged 45-60 years with acute or convalescent COVID-19. CDR3s include the opening cysteine and the closing phenylalanine or tryptophan. A D gene is named only where the DNA matches it firmly. Rows may omit the clone size; those that give it use once, few, many or a size class.

TRBV7-3,few,-,TRBJ1-2,CASSQSGRLNYGYTF,TGTGCCAGCAGCCAAAGTGGCAGGCTAAACTATGGCTACACCTTC
TRBV19,-,-,TRBJ1-4,CASSRGGIEANEKLFF,TGTGCCAGTAGTCGGGGAGGAATTGAAGCTAATGAAAAACTGTTTTTT
TRBV4-1,-,-,TRBJ1-2,CASSQTILNYGYTF,TGCGCCAGCAGCCAAACGATACTAAACTATGGCTACACCTTC
TRBV7-9,-,-,TRBJ2-3,CASSLLAGTSTDTQYF,TGTGCCAGCAGCCTGCTGGCGGGAACTAGCACAGATACGCAGTATTTT
TRBV5-1,-,-,TRBJ1-5,CASSGGDNQPQHF,TGCGCCAGCAGCGGAGGGGACAATCAGCCCCAGCATTTT
TRBV6-5,-,-,TRBJ2-1,CASSYSRSRNEQFF,TGTGCCAGCAGTTACTCGAGGTCTAGAAATGAGCAGTTCTTC
TRBV12-3/TRBV12-4,-,-,TRBJ1-3,CASSFDRRNTIYF,TGTGCCAGCAGTTTCGACAGGAGAAACACCATATATTTT
TRBV7-8,few,-,TRBJ2-7,CASSLDRVDYEQYF,TGTGCCAGCAGCTTAGACAGGGTCGATTACGAGCAGTACTTC
TRBV9,-,-,TRBJ1-1,CASSVVLESSEAFF,TGTGCCAGCAGCGTAGTTCTGGAGTCCTCTGAAGCTTTCTTT
TRBV19,-,-,TRBJ2-4,CATETGNIQYF,TGTGCCACCGAAACAGGAAACATTCAGTACTTC
TRBV27,once,TRBD1,TRBJ1-5,CASSRQGPNQPQHF,TGTGCCAGCAGTAGACAGGGCCCTAATCAGCCCCAGCATTTT
TRBV20-1,-,-,TRBJ2-2,CSALNTGELFF,TGCAGTGCCCTCAACACCGGGGAGCTGTTTTTT
TRBV6-5,-,TRBD1,TRBJ2-7,CASSYARQGSYEQYF,TGTGCCAGCAGTTACGCCCGACAGGGGTCCTACGAGCAGTACTTC
TRBV3-1/TRBV3-2,few,TRBD2,TRBJ2-7,CASSPWREGLGEQYF,TGTGCCAGCAGCCCCTGGCGGGAGGGCCTTGGCGAGCAGTACTTC
TRBV19,-,TRBD1,TRBJ2-1,CASSRTGGNEQFF,TGTGCCAGTAGCCGGACAGGGGGCAATGAGCAGTTCTTC
TRBV12-5,few,TRBD1,TRBJ2-7,CASGLPGQRYYEQYF,TGTGCTAGTGGTTTGCCGGGACAGCGATACTACGAGCAGTACTTC
TRBV15,-,TRBD1,TRBJ2-5,CATSSSKGDRVQETQYF,TGTGCCACCAGCAGTTCGAAGGGTGACAGGGTACAAGAGACCCAGTACTTC
TRBV3-1/TRBV3-2,-,-,TRBJ2-1,CASSQGMEVYNEQFF,TGTGCCAGCAGCCAAGGAATGGAGGTCTACAATGAGCAGTTCTTC
TRBV27,once,TRBD1,TRBJ1-2,CASSFLQGRGYTF,TGTGCCAGCAGTTTCTTACAGGGGAGGGGCTACACCTTC
TRBV2,-,-,TRBJ2-3,CASSVWPPPYF,TGTGCCAGCAGTGTCTGGCCGCCGCCGTATTTT
TRBV5-1,-,TRBD2,TRBJ2-2,CASSRLADNTGELFF,TGCGCCAGCAGCAGGCTAGCGGATAACACCGGGGAGCTGTTTTTT
TRBV4-1,-,-,TRBJ1-4,CASSQADSINEKLFF,TGCGCCAGCAGCCAAGCGGACAGCATTAATGAAAAACTGTTTTTT
TRBV5-1,-,TRBD2,TRBJ2-5,CASSPGLAGAQETQYF,TGCGCCAGCAGCCCAGGACTAGCGGGGGCCCAAGAGACCCAGTACTTC
TRBV9,-,-,TRBJ2-3,CASSTRWTDTQYF,TGTGCCAGCAGCACCCGGTGGACAGATACGCAGTATTTT
TRBV10-2,few,-,TRBJ2-5,CASSAKETQYF,TGCGCCAGCAGTGCCAAAGAGACCCAGTACTTC
TRBV19,-,TRBD2,TRBJ2-1,CASSIALAVLNEQFF,TGTGCCAGTAGTATAGCTCTAGCGGTTTTAAATGAGCAGTTCTTC
TRBV7-2,-,TRBD2,TRBJ2-2,CASSFQTGGTGELFF,TGTGCCAGCAGCTTTCAAACGGGGGGGACCGGGGAGCTGTTTTTT
TRBV2,-,-,TRBJ1-1,CASREGWNTEAFF,TGTGCCTCCAGGGAGGGATGGAACACTGAAGCTTTCTTT
TRBV5-8,-,-,TRBJ2-7,CASSLREPHEQYF,TGTGCCAGCAGCTTGCGGGAACCCCACGAGCAGTACTTC
TRBV6-5,-,-,TRBJ2-7,CASSYGQRSYEQYF,TGTGCCAGCAGTTATGGACAGAGGTCCTACGAGCAGTACTTC
TRBV29-1,-,-,TRBJ1-2,CSVEEGDRYGYTF,TGCAGCGTTGAAGAAGGGGATCGCTATGGCTACACCTTC
TRBV19,-,-,TRBJ2-7,CASSGPQGSYEQYF,TGTGCCAGTAGTGGTCCACAGGGATCCTACGAGCAGTACTTC
TRBV18,few,-,TRBJ2-1,CASSPNRGGEQFF,TGTGCCAGCTCACCCAACAGGGGAGGTGAGCAGTTCTTC
TRBV11-2,-,TRBD2,TRBJ2-7,CASSLDLLAGGFYEQYF,TGTGCCAGCAGCTTAGATCTACTAGCGGGGGGCTTCTACGAGCAGTACTTC
TRBV6-1,-,-,TRBJ1-5,CASSERLVSGEQPQHF,TGTGCCAGCAGTGAAAGATTGGTGTCAGGCGAACAGCCCCAGCATTTT
TRBV19,-,TRBD2,TRBJ2-1,CASSHTSGLYNEQFF,TGTGCCAGTAGTCACACTAGCGGTCTCTACAATGAGCAGTTCTTC
TRBV28,-,TRBD1,TRBJ2-7,CASSRGQGTYEQYF,TGTGCCAGCAGCCGGGGACAGGGAACGTACGAGCAGTACTTC
TRBV7-9,-,TRBD2,TRBJ2-7,CASSHTSGRNSYEQYF,TGTGCCAGCAGCCACACTAGCGGGAGGAACTCCTACGAGCAGTACTTC
TRBV11-2,once,TRBD1,TRBJ2-7,CASSLEWDRRGEQYF,TGTGCCAGCAGTCTGGAATGGGACAGGCGGGGCGAGCAGTACTTC
TRBV10-1,-,-,TRBJ2-7,CASSKNIGQGSGNEQYF,TGCGCCAGCAGTAAAAATATTGGACAGGGCAGCGGGAACGAGCAGTACTTC
TRBV9,-,TRBD1,TRBJ1-1,CASSIMPDRGAFF,TGTGCCAGCAGCATAATGCCGGACAGGGGAGCTTTCTTT
TRBV6-5,-,-,TRBJ1-3,CASRGLRFPGNTIYF,TGTGCCAGCAGAGGTTTGAGGTTTCCTGGAAACACCATATATTTT
TRBV28,-,TRBD1,TRBJ2-2,CASRKTGFTGELFF,TGTGCCAGCAGGAAGACAGGGTTCACCGGGGAGCTGTTTTTT